A selection of T cell receptor beta chains follows, all from one sample in a study of blood T cell repertoires in COVID-19. The assay was immunoSEQ multiplex PCR, and TCRdb's table has in-frame clones only and misses some. The data hold roughly 380,000 clones, with roughly 90% observed a single time. The sequencing input was peripheral blood. The receptors derive from a woman between 40 and 50 years old with COVID-19, enrolled during active disease. Both conserved end residues are part of each CDR3. D genes are given only for firm matches. Rows give clone size only sometimes, using once, few, many, or a class for an expanded clone.

v_call	j_call	d_call	clone_size	cdr3_nt	cdr3_aa
TRBV6-2/TRBV6-3	TRBJ2-3	TRBD2	.	TGTGCCAGCAGCTCCTCCGGGACCCAGCGGGGAGATACGCAGTATTTT	CASSSSGTQRGDTQYF
TRBV6-2/TRBV6-3	TRBJ1-1	.	.	TGTGCCAGCAGCCCAATAAGCCGGAGCACGTCGAACACTGAAGCTTTCTTT	CASSPISRSTSNTEAFF
TRBV7-9	TRBJ1-5	.	.	TGTGCCAGCAGCAACGAGCTCCGGGGACTCCAGCCCCAGCATTTT	CASSNELRGLQPQHF
TRBV28	TRBJ1-5	.	.	TGTGCCAGCACTCGGGGGGGGCAGGGAAGTCAGCCCCAGCATTTT	CASTRGGQGSQPQHF
TRBV3-1/TRBV3-2	TRBJ1-2	TRBD1	.	TGTGCCAGCAGCATTCACTCCGGGACAGGGGTCGGCTACACCTTC	CASSIHSGTGVGYTF
TRBV5-6	TRBJ2-1	TRBD2	.	TGTGCCAGCAGCTGGGGATTCCTAGCGGGCGCCTACAATGAGCAGTTCTTC	CASSWGFLAGAYNEQFF
TRBV7-9	TRBJ2-2	.	.	TGTGCCAGCAGCTTAGGACAGGCTAACACCGGGGAGCTGTTTTTT	CASSLGQANTGELFF
TRBV27	TRBJ2-7	.	.	TGTGCCAGCGGGACTGTCTACGAGCAGTACTTC	CASGTVYEQYF
TRBV2	TRBJ2-1	.	.	TGTGCCAGCAGTGAAGAGAGCGGTATTGAGTTCTTC	CASSEESGIEFF
TRBV5-1	TRBJ1-2	.	.	TGCGCCAGCTGTCGGGAGGTCCCGCCAGTTTATGGCTACACCTTC	CASCREVPPVYGYTF
TRBV7-8	TRBJ1-4	.	.	TGTGCCAGCAGCTTCCCGGCAGACTCGCCTGCAACTAATGAAAAACTGTTTTTT	CASSFPADSPATNEKLFF
TRBV7-2	TRBJ2-5	TRBD2	.	TGTGCCAGCAGCTTCCAGCGGGGGGCAGGAGAGACCCAGTACTTC	CASSFQRGAGETQYF
TRBV24-1	TRBJ1-2	.	.	TGTGCCACCAGTGATGCGGGAAGAAGCTATGGCTACACCTTC	CATSDAGRSYGYTF
TRBV18	TRBJ1-2	.	.	TGTGCCAGCTCACCGCTCGCGGAGGGCTATGGCTACACCTTC	CASSPLAEGYGYTF
TRBV27	TRBJ2-7	.	.	TGTGCCAGCGGGGGGGGCAACGAGCAGTACTTC	CASGGGNEQYF
TRBV25-1	TRBJ1-4	.	.	TGTGCCAGCGGCTCAGAGCGAGCAACTAATGAAAAACTGTTTTTT	CASGSERATNEKLFF
TRBV7-9	TRBJ1-2	.	once	TGTGCCAGCAGCTTAAAATTTGGACAGACTAACTATGGCTACACCTTC	CASSLKFGQTNYGYTF
TRBV18	TRBJ2-1	TRBD2	.	TGTGCCAGCTCACCACCGAGCGGGGGCTACAATGAGCAGTTCTTC	CASSPPSGGYNEQFF
TRBV28	TRBJ2-5	.	.	TGTGCCAGCAGAGAGGCGACTCTCTGGGAAGAGACCCAGTACTTC	CASREATLWEETQYF
TRBV4-2	TRBJ2-2	TRBD1	.	TGTGCCAGCAGTCGACAGGGTTCCACCGGGGAGCTGTTTTTT	CASSRQGSTGELFF
TRBV7-2	TRBJ1-2	TRBD1	.	TGTGCCAGCAGCTCACGACAGGGGTATGGCTACACCTTC	CASSSRQGYGYTF
TRBV5-4	TRBJ1-3	TRBD1	.	TGTGCCAGCAGCTCGGGACAGGGGAGCTCTGGAAACACCATATATTTT	CASSSGQGSSGNTIYF
TRBV7-2	TRBJ2-7	TRBD2	.	TGTGCCAGCAGCTTAGGGAGAACTAAAGCGGGGGGTCCTTACGAGCAGTACTTC	CASSLGRTKAGGPYEQYF
TRBV6-1	TRBJ2-1	TRBD2	.	TGTGCCAGCAGTGAAGAGACTAGCGGTAATGAGCAGTTCTTC	CASSEETSGNEQFF
TRBV20-1	TRBJ1-2	TRBD1	.	TGCAGTGCTAGTAACACAGGGGGCGCTTCCCATGGCTACACCTTC	CSASNTGGASHGYTF
TRBV3-1/TRBV3-2	TRBJ1-4	.	.	TGTGCCAGCAGCCAAGATAGGGGGGGATTCGGAAAACTGTTTTTT	CASSQDRGGFGKLFF
TRBV12-3/TRBV12-4	TRBJ1-5	.	.	TGTGCCAGCAGTTTTACAAGCAATCAGCCCCAGCATTTT	CASSFTSNQPQHF
TRBV5-5	TRBJ1-3	.	.	TGTGCCAGCAGCTTGGGGTCGACGGGGGGAAACACCATATATTTT	CASSLGSTGGNTIYF
TRBV9	TRBJ2-7	TRBD2	.	TGTGCCAGCAGCGTAGCCACTAGCGCGACGCCCTACGAGCAGTACTTC	CASSVATSATPYEQYF
TRBV5-1	TRBJ1-1	.	.	TGCGCCAGCAGCTTGGAGGGCAGGGGTGAAGCTTTCTTT	CASSLEGRGEAFF
TRBV23-1	TRBJ1-2	TRBD1	.	TGCGCCAGCAGTCCTAAAAAACAGGGGAACTATGGCTACACCTTC	CASSPKKQGNYGYTF
TRBV6-2/TRBV6-3	TRBJ1-1	TRBD1	.	TGTGCCAGCAGTTCCACAGGGGGCCGCACTGAAGCTTTCTTT	CASSSTGGRTEAFF
TRBV5-6	TRBJ1-3	TRBD1	.	TGTGCCAGCAGCGCCCTCCCGGGACAGGGCTCTGGAAACACCATATATTTT	CASSALPGQGSGNTIYF
TRBV19	TRBJ2-2	TRBD2	.	TGTGCCAGTAGTACCCCGGGACTAGTAACCGGGGAGCTGTTTTTT	CASSTPGLVTGELFF
TRBV7-3	TRBJ2-1	TRBD2	.	TGTGCCAGCAGCTTAACTAGCGGGTACAATGAGCAGTTCTTC	CASSLTSGYNEQFF
TRBV6-6	TRBJ2-7	TRBD1	.	TGTGCCAGCAGTTGGGACAGGGACTACGAGCAGTACTTC	CASSWDRDYEQYF
TRBV6-6	TRBJ2-5	TRBD1	.	TGTGCCAGCAGACGAGACAGGGGTCGGTGGTCGGAGACCCAGTACTTC	CASRRDRGRWSETQYF
TRBV3-1/TRBV3-2	TRBJ1-3	.	.	TGTGCCAGCAGCCAAGATCCCGGGGTGGGAAACACCATATATTTT	CASSQDPGVGNTIYF
TRBV2	TRBJ1-1	.	.	TGTGCCAGCAGACAGGAGCCGAACACTGAAGCTTTCTTT	CASRQEPNTEAFF
TRBV7-2	TRBJ1-2	.	once	TGTGCCAGCAGCCCGAGGCGGGACGCTAACTATGGCTACACCTTC	CASSPRRDANYGYTF
TRBV6-2/TRBV6-3	TRBJ2-1	TRBD2	.	TGTGCCAGCAGTTACGGCGCGGGAGCCCCTTACAATGAGCAGTTCTTC	CASSYGAGAPYNEQFF
TRBV5-4	TRBJ2-2	.	few	TGTGCCAGCAGCTCCCCAGACGGGGGGGAGCTGTTTTTT	CASSSPDGGELFF